The clone carrying this T cell receptor beta chain turned up a few times. Other DNA sequences in the same sample also yield this CDR3. Single viable CD3+CD4+CD8-CD45RO+ cells were sorted as the memory CD4+ T cells. Sequencing was performed with immunoSEQ multiplex PCR; in TCRdb, only in-frame clones are kept and a portion is missing. The top ten clones hold 0.5% of a sample with roughly 50,000 clones, around 82% of them seen once. The CDR3 has 13 amino acids. Germline V gene data show CDR1 as SGHNT and CDR2 as YYREEE (reference sequence). Trimming shortened V by 0 bases and J by 1 base, and 5 bases separated the two germline ends. The data were taken from a study of memory CD4+ T cells and cytomegalovirus serostatus.

V is TRBV5-4 and J is TRBJ2-7, with D possibly being TRBD2 (5 bases). The receptor was derived from an adult in good health and CMV-seronegative. Some clones in this sample may be carry-over from other donors' samples. Sequencing used memory CD4+ T cells from blood. This chain's CDR3 is CASSLAGSYEQYF. CDR3 in DNA: TGTGCCAGCAGCTTGGCGGGGTCCTACGAGCAGTACTTC.